Given below is one T cell receptor (beta chain) in context. Its antigen is not identified. Per germline, CDR1 KGHSH and CDR2 LQKENI. The J segment lost 3 bases and the V segment lost 1 base, leaving 4 bases of the junction unmatched. The CDR3 is 16 residues long. Using viral peptide pools, the ViraFEST assay grew out antigen-specific CD4+ T cells prior to sequencing. Once cultured for approximately eleven days, the cells underwent separation to obtain CD4+ T cells. By PCR, the person was confirmed to have had SARS-CoV-2 infection between March and December 2020. PBMC cultures contained two million cells per well, 7.5 to 10 IU/ml IL-2 and around 9.4 ug/ml peptides. This sample is drawn from a study of vaccination effects on CD4 cells after COVID-19. Assay: immunoSEQ multiplex PCR; the TCRdb copy retains only in-frame clones and omits some. Among approximately 26,000 clones, around 79% were seen once, and the ten largest hold roughly a fifth.

The receptor was derived from a human donor who had a prior SARS-CoV-2 infection. The specimen was CD4+ T cells from PBMCs cultured with HCoV-NL63 spike peptides, collected before COVID-19 vaccination. This chain links TRBV18 with TRBJ1-2; 11 nucleotides align to TRBD1. The CDR3: CASSPRTGGDYYGYTF. In nucleotides, the CDR3 is TGTGCCAGCTCACCACGGACAGGGGGCGATTACTATGGCTACACCTTC.